This T cell receptor beta chain emerged from a study of patients and donors after allogeneic stem cell transplantation. The length of the CDR3 is 14 residues. Germline CDR1 and CDR2: SNHLY and FYNNEI. V lost 3 bases to trimming and J lost 4 bases; unmatched junction nucleotides: 2. TCRdb re-analysed the RT-PCR reads in MiXCR, keeping a single row per CDR3 protein. The sample shows fewer than 250,000 distinct CDR3 sequences, 13% to 15% of them seen only once. This clonotype was sampled from a human donor who was either an allogeneic HSCT recipient or a stem cell or donor lymphocyte infusion donor (not recorded which). It is not recorded whose cells these are; they may come from a transplant donor. The gene calls are TRBV2 and TRBJ1-4; TRBD1 matches at 7 bases. Sequencing was performed on blood, either unsorted or a sorted T cell fraction (not recorded which). The CDR3 spells CASSDAGGNEKLFF. In DNA, the CDR3 is TGTGCCAGCAGTGACGCAGGGGGTAATGAAAAACTGTTTTTT.